This entry describes one T cell receptor (beta chain). Here immunoSEQ multiplex PCR was the method, and the copy in TCRdb shows in-frame clones only, minus some. The profile shows roughly 100,000 clones, roughly four fifths of them singletons. Trimming removed 1 base from V and 4 bases from J, with 7 bases in between. This CDR3 spans 13 amino acids. These data originate in a study of blood T cell repertoires in COVID-19. The overall study: Both acute and convalescent COVID-19 samples were obtained from the United States, Italy and Spain.

This clonotype was obtained from a man aged 55 to 70 with acute or convalescent COVID-19. Material for sequencing was peripheral blood. This sequence joins TRBV12-3 or TRBV12-4 and TRBJ1-2; D may be TRBD1 (6 bases). The CDR3 nucleotides are TGTGCCAGCAGTTTAGGGACAGTCTATGGCTACACCTTC. Amino acids: CASSLGTVYGYTF.